A selection of T cell receptor beta chains follows, all from one sample in a study of cytomegalovirus exposure and HLA in healthy donors. The table came from immunoSEQ multiplex PCR; TCRdb's copy has only in-frame clones and leaves some out. Seen here are about 130,000 clones, approximately 80% observed once, and the top ten hold roughly a tenth. Sequencing was performed on PBMCs. The origin of the receptors is a man aged 30 to 39 in good health and CMV-seropositive. Both conserved end residues are part of each CDR3. A D gene is named only where the DNA matches it firmly. Size values are once, few and many counts, or a class for expanded clones, and some rows have none.

TRBV4-1,NA,TRBJ2-3,once,CASSQVFPDTQYF,TGCGCCAGCAGCCAAGTCTTCCCAGATACGCAGTATTTT
TRBV4-2,NA,TRBJ1-2,NA,CASSQGSEDNGYTF,TGTGCCAGCAGCCAGGGCTCCGAGGACAATGGCTACACCTTC
TRBV19,NA,TRBJ2-7,once,CASSIWSGSSYEQYF,TGTGCCAGTAGTATTTGGTCGGGTAGCTCCTACGAGCAGTACTTC
TRBV6-4,NA,TRBJ2-3,few,CASSEGPGDTQYF,TGTGCCAGCAGCGAGGGCCCGGGAGATACGCAGTATTTT
TRBV12-5,NA,TRBJ2-7,NA,CASGTGGEQYF,TGTGCTAGTGGAACGGGCGGGGAGCAGTACTTC
TRBV7-2,NA,TRBJ1-1,few,CASSYMNTEAFF,TGTGCCAGCAGCTACATGAACACTGAAGCTTTCTTT
TRBV10-3,TRBD2,TRBJ2-2,NA,CATSLATNTGELFF,TGTGCCACCTCACTAGCGACGAACACCGGGGAGCTGTTTTTT
TRBV5-6,TRBD2,TRBJ2-7,NA,CASSSLGLASDTYEQYF,TGTGCCAGCAGCTCCCTAGGACTAGCATCGGACACCTACGAGCAGTACTTC
TRBV1,NA,TRBJ2-1,NA,CTSSQVTNPSYNEQFF,TGCACCAGCAGCCAGGTCACTAACCCCTCCTACAATGAGCAGTTCTTC
TRBV9,NA,TRBJ2-2,NA,CASSVAQRTDTGELFF,TGTGCCAGCAGCGTAGCTCAGCGCACGGACACCGGGGAGCTGTTTTTT
TRBV18,NA,TRBJ2-3,NA,CASSPRGRGDTQYF,TGTGCCAGCTCACCAAGGGGCAGAGGTGATACGCAGTATTTT
TRBV5-6,NA,TRBJ1-2,NA,CASSFTQGPTNYGYTF,TGTGCCAGCAGCTTTACACAGGGCCCTACTAACTATGGCTACACCTTC
TRBV5-6,NA,TRBJ2-5,NA,CASSRDRETQYF,TGTGCCAGCAGCCGAGATCGGGAGACCCAGTACTTC
TRBV30,NA,TRBJ2-1,NA,CAWKTLATAPYNEQFF,TGTGCCTGGAAAACCCTAGCGACAGCCCCCTACAATGAGCAGTTCTTC
TRBV4-1,NA,TRBJ1-2,NA,CASSPALNLGYTF,TGCGCCAGCAGTCCCGCCTTAAACTTAGGCTACACCTTC
TRBV7-9,TRBD2,TRBJ2-3,NA,CASRGAGAEDTQYF,TGTGCCAGCAGAGGGGCGGGAGCAGAAGATACGCAGTATTTT
TRBV6-1,TRBD2,TRBJ2-5,NA,CASSLAGVGETQYF,TGTGCCAGCAGTCTAGCGGGAGTCGGGGAGACCCAGTACTTC
TRBV4-2,TRBD1,TRBJ2-7,NA,CASSQALDRLAYEQYF,TGTGCCAGCAGCCAGGCCCTGGACAGGCTCGCCTACGAGCAGTACTTC
TRBV19,NA,TRBJ1-5,NA,CASSAGNQYSNQPQHF,TGTGCCAGTAGTGCCGGGAATCAGTATAGCAATCAGCCCCAGCATTTT
TRBV6-5,NA,TRBJ1-1,NA,CASSKVQGVFPEAFF,TGTGCCAGCAGTAAAGTACAGGGCGTTTTCCCTGAAGCTTTCTTT
TRBV9,NA,TRBJ2-5,few,CASSLWTAPQETQYF,TGTGCCAGCAGCCTATGGACAGCTCCACAAGAGACCCAGTACTTC
TRBV19,TRBD2,TRBJ2-7,once,CASSRTAGAFSSYEQYF,TGTGCCAGTAGCCGAACGGCGGGAGCCTTTAGCTCCTACGAGCAGTACTTC
TRBV28,TRBD1,TRBJ2-7,NA,CASSSWTGKSYEQYF,TGTGCCAGCAGCTCCTGGACAGGAAAATCCTACGAGCAGTACTTC
TRBV7-2,NA,TRBJ2-7,NA,CASSLFANEQYF,TGTGCCAGCAGCTTATTTGCTAACGAGCAGTACTTC
TRBV11-3,NA,TRBJ2-3,NA,CASSLAGLSTDTQYF,TGTGCCAGCAGCTTAGCTGGACTCAGCACAGATACGCAGTATTTT
TRBV7-9,TRBD1,TRBJ2-7,NA,CASSPQTGVYEQYF,TGTGCCAGCAGCCCGCAGACAGGGGTTTACGAGCAGTACTTC
TRBV9,TRBD1,TRBJ2-7,NA,CASSVVGTGVHEQYF,TGTGCCAGCAGCGTAGTGGGGACAGGGGTCCACGAGCAGTACTTC
TRBV7-8,TRBD1,TRBJ2-7,NA,CASSLNMGTGYEQYF,TGTGCCAGCAGCTTAAACATGGGGACAGGCTACGAGCAGTACTTC
TRBV9,NA,TRBJ2-3,NA,CASSVRQGRTDTQYF,TGTGCCAGCAGCGTCCGTCAGGGGCGCACAGATACGCAGTATTTT
TRBV7-9,NA,TRBJ2-2,NA,CASSSLNTGELFF,TGTGCCAGCAGCTCTTTGAACACCGGGGAGCTGTTTTTT
TRBV7-9,NA,TRBJ2-7,few,CASSFPRTLDSYEQYF,TGTGCCAGCAGCTTTCCACGGACTCTTGATAGCTACGAGCAGTACTTC
TRBV11-3,TRBD2,TRBJ2-2,NA,CASSWGGSSGELFF,TGTGCCAGCAGCTGGGGAGGGTCCTCCGGGGAGCTGTTTTTT
TRBV5-1,TRBD1,TRBJ1-2,NA,CASSFQGAIDYGYTF,TGCGCCAGCAGCTTTCAGGGGGCGATCGACTATGGCTACACCTTC
TRBV7-9,NA,TRBJ2-1,once,CASSFPRASYNEQFF,TGTGCCAGCAGCTTCCCCAGGGCGAGCTACAATGAGCAGTTCTTC
TRBV29-1,TRBD2,TRBJ2-5,NA,CSAGLLVRSGGKETQYF,TGCAGCGCAGGACTATTAGTTCGCAGCGGGGGGAAAGAGACCCAGTACTTC
TRBV30,NA,TRBJ2-2,NA,CAWGGIIGAGELFF,TGTGCCTGGGGGGGGATAATAGGGGCCGGGGAGCTGTTTTTT
TRBV20-1,NA,TRBJ1-2,NA,CSVSSYGYTF,TGCAGTGTTTCCTCGTATGGCTACACCTTC
TRBV19,TRBD1,TRBJ1-5,NA,CATDRGSNQPQHF,TGTGCCACGGACAGGGGAAGCAATCAGCCCCAGCATTTT
TRBV11-3,TRBD2,TRBJ2-5,NA,CASSSSGSGAQYF,TGTGCCAGCAGCTCAAGCGGGAGCGGGGCCCAGTACTTC
TRBV29-1,NA,TRBJ1-1,NA,CSVAVGGLNTEAFF,TGCAGCGTTGCTGTGGGGGGTCTCAACACTGAAGCTTTCTTT
TRBV11-2,NA,TRBJ1-3,NA,CASSLRPERGNTIYF,TGTGCCAGCAGCTTAAGGCCGGAGAGGGGAAACACCATATATTTT
TRBV27,NA,TRBJ2-3,few,CASSFGVGTDTQYF,TGTGCCAGCAGTTTCGGAGTCGGCACAGATACGCAGTATTTT
TRBV7-9,NA,TRBJ1-1,once,CASSSSNTEAFF,TGTGCCAGCAGCTCATCGAACACTGAAGCTTTCTTT
TRBV19,TRBD2,TRBJ2-7,NA,CASSILAGTTYEQYF,TGTGCCAGTAGTATTTTAGCGGGGACAACCTACGAGCAGTACTTC
TRBV4-3,NA,TRBJ2-5,NA,CASSRGGVQETQYF,TGCGCCAGCAGCCGAGGGGGGGTACAAGAGACCCAGTACTTC